This T cell receptor beta chain was identified in a study of T cell responses to AZD1222 COVID-19 vaccine. Findings and caveats of the study: After the peak T cell response, and only then, were repertoires sampled. Donors skewed white British and female; clonal diversity was possibly underestimated.

The CDR3 length is 13 residues. CDR1 is SEHNR and CDR2 is FQNEAQ in the germline V gene (reference sequence). V was shortened by 2 bases and J by 7 bases, with 9 bases between the two germline ends. In regard to this clone: What it recognizes is unknown.

The table came from immunoSEQ multiplex PCR; TCRdb's copy has only in-frame clones and leaves some out. The sample has 100,000 or so clones; 70% to 90% are singletons. The clonotype originates from an adult in good health. The rearrangement links TRBV7-9 to TRBJ1-5; D ambiguous. The input for sequencing was peripheral blood, taken on day 0 of MenACWY control vaccination. CDR3 nucleotide sequence: TGTGCCAGCAGCTTATCTGAATCCCAGCCCCAGCATTTT. This codes for CASSLSESQPQHF.